This paragraph reports one T cell receptor (beta chain). Its antigen is still unknown. Base qualities are not provided; no much larger clone lies one nucleotide away. This specimen comes from a study of beta chain features in type 1 diabetes listed by TCRdb under 2018. General notes on the study: Mean age, gender distribution, total cell number and subset yield were not different between patients and healthy donors. Across all samples, fewer than 110,000,000 sorted cells were examined, and cell number per subset correlated strongly with RNA yield. The study compared TCRB repertoires of sorted circulating CD4+ T cell subsets between recently diagnosed type 1 diabetes patients and matched healthy donors. Regulatory and stem cell-like memory subsets were obtained from only 8 patients and roughly 8 healthy donors, while naive and central memory subsets were obtained from all 30 or so donors. Beyond this particular receptor, the publication reports: A moderate but significant shortening of TCRB CDR3 length was observed in type 1 diabetes patients in all four CD4+ subsets. PCR may preferentially amplify shorter templates, but because patient and control samples were amplified and corrected together, any resulting skew would affect both groups equally. The naive, central memory and regulatory TCRB repertoires appeared to resemble one another more closely among patients than among healthy donors. At VDJ recombination sites, type 1 diabetes patients had fewer insertions and more deleted nucleotides, which implies abnormalities in thymic rearrangement. Because cDNA rather than genomic DNA was sequenced, highly expressing activated cells could have been over-represented, although no difference in activation and CD3 levels was found between groups. Because the HLA sub-analyses included only small numbers of individuals, any influence of HLA type on TCRB rearrangement was left unresolved.

The entire isolated RNA was reverse transcribed using the High Capacity cDNA Reverse Transcription Kit, and thus expressed TCRB transcripts were sequenced. Deep immunoSEQ sequencing was applied to naive, central memory and regulatory T cell samples, giving an average of roughly 3.5 million total reads per sample. Sorted cells were lysed in RLT buffer, and RNA was extracted using DNase-treated RNeasy Micro or Mini kits according to cell number. To prevent cross-contamination, every cell subset was processed on its own, while patient and healthy donor samples were processed together. The immunoSEQ multiplex PCR was used to amplify TCRB sequences from cDNA, yielding 87-bp fragments that span the CDR3 region. Sequencing of the amplicons was performed on the Illumina HiSeq platform. The original methods were these. PCR bias was corrected computationally using synthetic template baselines, and reads within Hamming distance 2 were collapsed, with unmergeable singletons discarded. By aligning reads against IMGT, V, D and J genes, CDR3 length, and insertions or deletions at six rearrangement sites were assigned. Within each subset, clonotype counts were normalized to sorted cell number, and only after that were true diversity and Gini coefficients computed with the tcR R package. The overlap coefficient, calculated on TCRB nucleotide sequences, was used to measure repertoire sharing. Out-of-frame TCRB sequences from naive cells were analyzed as a proxy for the pre-selection repertoire. TCRdb holds this immuneACCESS table with in-frame rearrangements only. Some clones are missing; in checked studies, unresolved V genes explain under half, and the rest has no known cause. The D gene and trimming were derived from the DNA, and the V and J assignments and clone size from that table. The sample contains roughly 700,000 clones, around 15% of them found a single time. Jointly, the top ten make up approximately 0.021% of the sample.

From each donor, a single peripheral blood sample of about 110 mL on average was drawn into heparinised tubes. A BD FACSAria II was used to sort naive, central memory, regulatory and stem cell-like memory CD4+ T cells with a panel that included CD45RO, CCR7, CD25, CD127, CD95 and CD27. Purity was above 98% for every sorted population. PBMCs were isolated immediately by Lymphoprep density gradient centrifugation and stained directly without culture. Samples were stained and sorted in pairs, with one healthy donor and one patient per experiment, so that batch effects were minimized. The CDR3 contains 15 residues, cysteine and phenylalanine counted. Of the read, only the CDR3 DNA is kept; its 45 bases are in frame from base 1. Trimming costs V 4 bases and J 1 base, and their ends lie 13 bases apart. Taken from the germline V gene, the CDR1 and CDR2 loops are ENHRY and SYGVKD.

This sequence originates from a man between 18 and 35 years old with type 1 diabetes. The chain links TRBV10-3 with TRBJ2-5, and TRBD1 may be the D gene, going by 6 matching bases. Input material: naive CD4+ T cells from blood. According to the study, the label for this sample's cell subset or site signals: true naive CD4+ T cells. The CDR3 reads as follows: CAISVRDTSQETQYF. At the DNA level, the sequence is TGTGCCATCAGTGTCCGGGACACTAGCCAAGAGACCCAGTACTTC.